This TCR beta chain was obtained from a study of T cells in Graves' hyperthyroidism and ophthalmopathy. Study background: At the time of initial diagnosis and before any treatment, peripheral blood was collected.

The source material, RNA transcripts, was used to amplify TCR beta CDR3 regions. In the first-round RT-PCR of the TCR CDR3, the HTBI primer set was used. TCRdb passed the multiplex PCR reads through MiXCR, listing each CDR3 protein once. This table has fewer than 700,000 distinct CDR3 sequences, over 15% appearing once. Germline V CDR1 and CDR2: MNHNS, SASEGT. The V end was cut by 5 bases, the J end by 3 bases, with 18 bases between. The CDR3 is made up of 16 amino acids. The table lists this clonotype with many counts. Its cognate antigen is unknown. A roughly 9.3 ml volume of fresh peripheral blood provided the PBMCs. Study outcomes and limitations: Model-based prediction identified ophthalmopathy a median around seven months prior to its onset. Ophthalmopathy was told apart from stable hyperthyroidism by a 13 V-J model.

This TCR was sampled from a young woman with Graves' ophthalmopathy. Sequencing input: blood. The chain couples TRBV6-1 to TRBJ2-3, with D perhaps matching TRBD2 (7 bases). The DNA of the CDR3 is TGTGCCAGCAGTTCCAGACGAGGGAGGGGGACAGATACGCAGTATTTT. Its protein product is CASSSRRGRGTDTQYF.